Described below is a single T cell receptor beta chain sequence and its context. The sample originates from a study of CD8 T cells in Susac syndrome. This CDR3 is 14 amino acids long. The V gene lost 0 bases and the J gene lost 7 bases, with 9 bases spanning the gap. Germline V lookup: CDR1 LNHNV, CDR2 YYDKDF (reference sequence). CD8+ and CD4+ T cells from blood underwent TCR beta sequencing, which was carried out in a high-throughput format. Random hexamers were used to reverse transcribe an amount of about 0.45 to 1 ug RNA. An immunoSEQ multiplex PCR generated amplified TCR beta CDR3 products spanning 54 Vbeta and 13 Jbeta. Each CDR3 protein is one row after TCRdb ran MiXCR on the immunoSEQ multiplex PCR reads. Of about 140,000 distinct CDR3 sequences listed, more than 85% are singletons.

Sequenced sample: CD4+ T cells from PBMCs. This sequence was found in a human donor with Susac syndrome. The chain recombines TRBV15 with TRBJ2-2; D possibly corresponds to TRBD2 (5 bases). The CDR3 sequence: CATSRDKGVGELFF. For the CDR3, the DNA is TGTGCCACCAGCAGAGATAAGGGAGTCGGGGAGCTGTTTTTT.